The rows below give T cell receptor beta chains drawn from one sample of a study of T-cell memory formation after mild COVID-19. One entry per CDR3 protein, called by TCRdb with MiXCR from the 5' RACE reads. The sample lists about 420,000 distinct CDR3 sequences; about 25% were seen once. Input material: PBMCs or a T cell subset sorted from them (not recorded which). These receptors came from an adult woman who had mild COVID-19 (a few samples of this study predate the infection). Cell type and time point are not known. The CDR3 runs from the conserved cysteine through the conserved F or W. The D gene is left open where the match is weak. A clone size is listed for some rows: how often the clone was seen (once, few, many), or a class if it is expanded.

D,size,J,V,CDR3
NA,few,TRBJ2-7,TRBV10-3,CAISEGGNEQYF
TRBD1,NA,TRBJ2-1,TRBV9,CASSVEGQALNEQFF
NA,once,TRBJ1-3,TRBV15,CATSPDFNPGNTIYF
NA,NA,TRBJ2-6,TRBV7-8,CASSLFQGLSSGANVLTF
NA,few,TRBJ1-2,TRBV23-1,CASAPRDSNYGYTF
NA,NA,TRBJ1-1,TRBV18,CASSPTLDAGAFF
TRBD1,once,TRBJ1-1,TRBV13,CASSLGADRGYTEAFF
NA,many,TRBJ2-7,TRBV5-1,CASSFGANYEQYF
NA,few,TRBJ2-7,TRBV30,CAWSAGTSYEQYF
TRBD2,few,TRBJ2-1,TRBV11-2,CASSLDHWAGGHNEQFF
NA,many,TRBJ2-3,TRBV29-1,CSVGQGGDTQYF
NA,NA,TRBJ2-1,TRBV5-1,CASSTDGTTDARLYNEQFF
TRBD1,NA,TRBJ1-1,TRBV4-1,CASSQEGTGGNTEAFF
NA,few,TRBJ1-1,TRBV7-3,CASSLTGARTEAFF
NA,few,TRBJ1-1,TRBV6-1,CASSYSLMNTEAFF
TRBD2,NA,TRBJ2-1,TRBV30,CARGLAAYNEQFF
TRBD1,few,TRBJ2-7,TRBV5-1,CASSDPGTGDEQYF
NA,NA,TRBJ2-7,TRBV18,CASSPPTYEQYF
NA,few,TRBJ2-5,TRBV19,CASKPRGRRQETQYF
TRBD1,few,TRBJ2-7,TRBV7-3,CASSPGTGYGYEQYF
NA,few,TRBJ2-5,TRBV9,CASSVDPRQETQYF
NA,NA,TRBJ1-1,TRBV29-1,CSVPLGTEAFF
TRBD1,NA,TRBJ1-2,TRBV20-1,CSASDRGQRGYTF
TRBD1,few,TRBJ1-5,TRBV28,CASIGQGANYNQPQHF
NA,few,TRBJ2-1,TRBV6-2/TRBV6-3,CASSYRIGWGTSSYNEQFF
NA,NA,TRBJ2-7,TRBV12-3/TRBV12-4,CASSLAGRGYQASDEQYF
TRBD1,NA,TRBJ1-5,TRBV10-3,CAISDTTGVQPQHF
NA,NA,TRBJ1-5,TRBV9,CASSPSGSQPQHF
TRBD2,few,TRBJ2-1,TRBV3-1,CASSQVGRGGYNEQFF
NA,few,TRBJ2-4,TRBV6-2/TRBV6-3,CASRGEKRAKNIQYF
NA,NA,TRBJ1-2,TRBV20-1,CSARAKGNYGYTF
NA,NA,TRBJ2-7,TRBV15,CATSRDSGAEQYF
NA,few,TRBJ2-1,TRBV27,CASSFPLGNEQFF
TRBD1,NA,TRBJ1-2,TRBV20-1,CSAPNARQGIHGYTF
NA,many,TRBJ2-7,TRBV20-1,CSAQPDSNSYEQYF
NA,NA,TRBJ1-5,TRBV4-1,CASSSADIWSGNQPQHF
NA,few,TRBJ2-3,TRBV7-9,CASIRGSTDTQYF
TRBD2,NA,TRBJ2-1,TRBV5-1,CASSSLAGVTSYNEQFF